Sequencing of this TCR beta chain was carried out in a study of response to subunit inactivated influenza vaccine. General study results and limits: Authors suggested seasonal influenza vaccinations each recruit few new T cells.

Using its own MiXCR run on the RT-PCR reads, TCRdb lists one record per CDR3 protein. Of approximately 530,000 distinct CDR3 sequences detected, approximately 7.3% appear once; the ten largest clones hold around 13%. As regards this clonotype: Its target is not known.

The sequenced sample was PBMCs from blood, obtained around 25 months after vaccination. This clonotype originated in a man between 45 and 75 years old who received an inactivated influenza vaccine.

CDR3 residues: CASSEDRGTYNEQFF. The DNA for the CDR3 is TGCGCCAGCAGCGAGGACAGGGGCACGTACAATGAGCAGTTCTTC. The chain combines TRBV5-1 with TRBJ2-1; the match to TRBD1 covers 9 bases. V shed 4 bases and J 4 bases; nucleotides not matched to a gene: 6. Germline loops: CDR1 SGHRS, CDR2 YFSETQ. The CDR3 consists of 15 residues.